This TCR beta chain comes out of a study of blood T cells in healthy people across ages (dated by TCRdb to the mid-2010s). With respect to the entire study: In model experiments, template switching captured about one uniquely barcoded TCR beta cDNA molecule for every two T cells. Using deep sequencing normalized with unique cDNA molecular identifiers, the study measured how TCR beta repertoire diversity changes with age. The donors were divided into four age groups: young (average approximately 16 years), middle-aged (about 39), aged (around 59) and long-lived (around 80). To avoid experimental bias, donors of different ages were spread randomly across the sequencing lanes. Two additional independent replicas of 1 million unique cDNA reads from the same blood draw were analyzed for two donors (one aged 18 to 29 and one aged 80 or older).

Study-wide findings and limitations: Because profiling used bulk unsorted PBMCs, naive and antigen-experienced compartments could not be compared conclusively. The percentage of naive T cells measured by flow cytometry correlated strongly with observed TCR beta diversity. The CMV infection status of donors was not known, potentially confounding age-related changes in expanded clonotypes. As age increased, observed TCR beta diversity per million T cells dropped in a roughly linear way, and a significant reduction was already evident by age 40. Estimates of total diversity from one million sequenced T cells were regarded as lower bounds and underestimates. Compared with the aged group, the long-lived group had more naive CD4+ T cells, fewer expanded clones and increased TCR diversity, a pattern suggesting age selection.

Donors were a few dozen systemically healthy Caucasian individuals from Russia aged 6 to 90 years. Ten milliliters of peripheral blood were drawn from each donor into EDTA-treated Vacutainer tubes. Ficoll-Paque density-gradient centrifugation was used to isolate PBMCs, with at least 7 million obtained per sample. Total RNA was extracted from PBMCs with Trizol reagent, with at least 6 micrograms obtained per sample. For every donor, flow cytometry on a PBMC aliquot measured the percentage of naive CD45RAhigh/CD27high T cells. Libraries were constructed by 5' RACE. Reads for this sample came from an Illumina HiSeq 2500. A second PCR of roughly 6 to 12 cycles was run with a J-beta primer mix and a sample-barcoded 5' primer. A unique molecular identifier was introduced onto each TCR beta cDNA molecule by a template-switch 5' adaptor carrying 12 random nucleotides. Each sample yielded at least 2.5 million CDR3-containing paired-end reads. The Mint cDNA synthesis kit, primed by a TRBC-specific oligonucleotide, was used to synthesize first-strand cDNA from all RNA. Following uracil-DNA glycosylase treatment, a first 18-cycle PCR with universal primers M1SS and BC2_uni_R was performed on all cDNA. In the authors' own workflow: For normalization, 1 million high-quality reads were randomly selected from each sample, with every read carrying a distinct molecular identifier. Reads with shared molecular identifiers were discarded instead of being binned into consensus sequences. CDR3 identification, clonotype clustering and error correction used MiTCR with a Q25 quality threshold and the strictest error-elimination algorithm. Lower-bound total TCR beta diversity was estimated with a nonparametric unseen species model using Euler transformation. TCRdb reanalyzed the raw reads on its own, using fastp at Q25 for trimming and MiXCR for clone calling, and kept in-frame beta chains. For every CDR3 protein sequence, its rows merge into one entry that carries the most common genes and DNA. Clone size and V and J calls follow TCRdb, not the original study. The table for this sample lists roughly 800,000 distinct CDR3 sequences; 58% of them were counted only once. The ten largest clones take up around 22% of the sample.

This clonotype was seen only a few times. The antigen this receptor binds is unknown. No base quality values were provided; no much bigger clone lies one nucleotide off. Input material: blood. The source is a man aged 25-45 years in good health.

The DNA sequence reads TGTGCCAGCAGCTTCGGACTAGCGGGAGCTGGCGATGAGCAGTTCTTC. The resulting protein is CASSFGLAGAGDEQFF. This chain is built from TRBV7-9 and TRBJ2-1; TRBD2 aligns with 13 central bases. For CDR1 and CDR2, the germline V gene (reference sequence) lists SEHNR and FQNEAQ. Taken from cysteine to phenylalanine, the CDR3 has 16 residues. Only CDR3 DNA remains: 48 bases, in frame from the first base. Trimming removed 3 bases from V and 8 bases from J; the gene matches leave 7 bases unexplained.